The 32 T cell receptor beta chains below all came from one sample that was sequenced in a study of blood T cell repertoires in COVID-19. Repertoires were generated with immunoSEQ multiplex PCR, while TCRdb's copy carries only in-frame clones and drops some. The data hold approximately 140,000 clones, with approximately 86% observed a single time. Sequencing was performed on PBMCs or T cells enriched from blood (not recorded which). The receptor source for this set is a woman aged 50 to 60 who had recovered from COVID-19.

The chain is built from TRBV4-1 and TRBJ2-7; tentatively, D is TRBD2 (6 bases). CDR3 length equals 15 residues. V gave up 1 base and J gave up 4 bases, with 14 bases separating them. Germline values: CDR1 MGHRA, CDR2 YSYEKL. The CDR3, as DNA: TGCGCCAGCAGCCAAGGTGCGACTAGGGATTACGAGCAGTACTTC. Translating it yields CASSQGATRDYEQYF.

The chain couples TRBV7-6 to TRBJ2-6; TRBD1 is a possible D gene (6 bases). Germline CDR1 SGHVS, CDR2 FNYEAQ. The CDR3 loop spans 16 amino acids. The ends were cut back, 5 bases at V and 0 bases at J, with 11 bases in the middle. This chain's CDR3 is CASSPWTDSGANVLTF. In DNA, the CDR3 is TGTGCCAGCAGCCCTTGGACAGACTCTGGGGCCAACGTCCTGACTTTC.

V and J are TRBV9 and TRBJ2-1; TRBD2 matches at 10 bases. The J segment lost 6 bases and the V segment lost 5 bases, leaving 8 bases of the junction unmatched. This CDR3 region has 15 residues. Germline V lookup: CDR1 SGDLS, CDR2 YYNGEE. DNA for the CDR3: TGTGCCAGCAGAGCAGCGGGGGGGCCGAGCAATGAGCAGTTCTTC. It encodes CASRAAGGPSNEQFF.

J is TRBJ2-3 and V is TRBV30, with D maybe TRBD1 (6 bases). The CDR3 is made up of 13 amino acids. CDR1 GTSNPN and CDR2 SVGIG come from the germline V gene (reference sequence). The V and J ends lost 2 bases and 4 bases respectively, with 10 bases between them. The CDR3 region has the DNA TGTGCCTGGAGTAGCAGGGGTGCAGATACGCAGTATTTT. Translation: CAWSSRGADTQYF.

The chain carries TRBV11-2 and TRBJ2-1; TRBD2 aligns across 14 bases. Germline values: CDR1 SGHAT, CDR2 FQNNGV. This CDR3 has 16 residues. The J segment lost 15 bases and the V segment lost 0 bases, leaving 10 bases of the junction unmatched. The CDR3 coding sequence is TGTGCCAGCAGCTTAGAGACTAGCGGGGGGGCCTTTAGTTTGTTCTTC. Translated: CASSLETSGGAFSLFF.

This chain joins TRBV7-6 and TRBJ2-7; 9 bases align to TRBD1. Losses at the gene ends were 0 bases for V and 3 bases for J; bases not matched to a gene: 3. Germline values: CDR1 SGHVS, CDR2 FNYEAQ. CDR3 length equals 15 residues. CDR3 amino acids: CASSLAMGQGYEQYF. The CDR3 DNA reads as TGTGCCAGCAGCTTAGCTATGGGACAGGGCTACGAGCAGTACTTC.

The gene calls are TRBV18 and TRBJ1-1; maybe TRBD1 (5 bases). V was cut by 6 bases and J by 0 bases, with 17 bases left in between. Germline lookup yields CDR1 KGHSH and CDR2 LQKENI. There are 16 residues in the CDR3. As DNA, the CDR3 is TGTGCCAGCTCCCAAGACAGATCGGCGATGAACACTGAAGCTTTCTTT. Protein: CASSQDRSAMNTEAFF.

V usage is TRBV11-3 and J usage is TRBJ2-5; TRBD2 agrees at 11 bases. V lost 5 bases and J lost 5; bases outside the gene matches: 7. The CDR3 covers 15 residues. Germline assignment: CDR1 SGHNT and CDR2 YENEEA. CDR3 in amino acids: CASSRLAGGGETQYF. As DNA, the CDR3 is TGTGCCAGCAGCCGCCTAGCGGGGGGTGGGGAGACCCAGTACTTC.

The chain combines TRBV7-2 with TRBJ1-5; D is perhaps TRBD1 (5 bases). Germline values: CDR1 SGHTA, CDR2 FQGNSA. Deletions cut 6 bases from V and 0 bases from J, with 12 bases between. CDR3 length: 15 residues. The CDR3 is CASRLWGDSNQPQHF. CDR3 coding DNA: TGTGCCAGCAGACTGTGGGGGGATAGCAATCAGCCCCAGCATTTT.

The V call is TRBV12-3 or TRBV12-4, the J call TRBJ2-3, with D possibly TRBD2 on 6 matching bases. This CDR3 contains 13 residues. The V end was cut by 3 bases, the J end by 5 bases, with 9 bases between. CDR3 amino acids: CASSFGGVDTQYF. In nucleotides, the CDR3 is TGTGCCAGCAGTTTTGGCGGGGTAGATACGCAGTATTTT.

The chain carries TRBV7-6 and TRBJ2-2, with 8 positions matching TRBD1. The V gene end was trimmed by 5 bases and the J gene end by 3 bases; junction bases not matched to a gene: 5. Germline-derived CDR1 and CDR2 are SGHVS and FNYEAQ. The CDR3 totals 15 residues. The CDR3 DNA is TGTGCCAGCAGCCTCCAGACAGGGGACACCGGGGAGCTGTTTTTT. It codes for CASSLQTGDTGELFF.

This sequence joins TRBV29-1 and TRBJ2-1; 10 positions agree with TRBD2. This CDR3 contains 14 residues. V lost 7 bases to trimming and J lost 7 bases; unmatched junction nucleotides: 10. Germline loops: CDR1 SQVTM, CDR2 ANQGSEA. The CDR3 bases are TGCAGCGCCCCGGGTAGCGGGGGGAATAATGAGCAGTTCTTC. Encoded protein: CSAPGSGGNNEQFF.

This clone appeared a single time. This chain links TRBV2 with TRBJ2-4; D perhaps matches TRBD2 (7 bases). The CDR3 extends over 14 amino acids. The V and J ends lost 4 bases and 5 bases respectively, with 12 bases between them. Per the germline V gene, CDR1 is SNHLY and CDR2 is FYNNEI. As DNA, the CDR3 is TGTGCCAGCAGTGCCCTCGGGGGGCAAAACATTCAGTACTTC. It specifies CASSALGGQNIQYF.

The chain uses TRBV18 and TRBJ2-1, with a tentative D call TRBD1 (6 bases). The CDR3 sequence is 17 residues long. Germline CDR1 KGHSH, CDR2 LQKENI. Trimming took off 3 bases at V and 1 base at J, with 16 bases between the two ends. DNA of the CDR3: TGTGCCAGCTCACCTAGGGACATCGGGATTTCCTACAATGAGCAGTTCTTC. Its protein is CASSPRDIGISYNEQFF.

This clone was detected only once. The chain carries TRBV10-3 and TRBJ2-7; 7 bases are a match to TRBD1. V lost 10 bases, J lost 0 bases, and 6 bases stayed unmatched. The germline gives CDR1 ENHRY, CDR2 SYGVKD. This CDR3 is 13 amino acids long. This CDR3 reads CASVAGGSYEQYF. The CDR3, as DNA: TGTGCCAGTGTGGCAGGGGGCTCCTACGAGCAGTACTTC.

The CDR3 nucleotides read TGTGCCAGCAGCTTTTGGGCTAGCGGGACCTACGAGCAGTACTTC. It is translated as CASSFWASGTYEQYF. The chain couples TRBV7-9 to TRBJ2-7, with 9 bases lining up with TRBD2. Trimming at V came to 3 bases and at J to 2 bases, leaving 5 bases not matched to a gene. The CDR3 runs to 15 residues. CDR1 and CDR2 (germline): SEHNR, FQNEAQ (reference sequence).

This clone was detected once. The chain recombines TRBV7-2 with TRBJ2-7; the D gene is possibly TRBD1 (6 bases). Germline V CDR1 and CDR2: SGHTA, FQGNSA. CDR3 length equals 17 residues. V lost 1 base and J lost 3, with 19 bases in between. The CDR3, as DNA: TGTGCCAGCAGCTTAGAGGGAACAGGGTATTCGGTCTACGAGCAGTACTTC. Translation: CASSLEGTGYSVYEQYF.

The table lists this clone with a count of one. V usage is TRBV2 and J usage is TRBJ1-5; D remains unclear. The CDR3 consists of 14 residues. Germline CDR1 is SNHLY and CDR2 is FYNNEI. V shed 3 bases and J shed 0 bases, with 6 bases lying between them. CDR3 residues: CASSDSHSNQPQHF. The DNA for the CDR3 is TGTGCCAGCAGTGACAGTCATAGCAATCAGCCCCAGCATTTT.

CDR3 residues: CASSHVENYGYTF. DNA of the CDR3: TGTGCCAGCAGCCACGTGGAGAACTATGGCTACACCTTC. The chain has TRBV14 and TRBJ1-2; D is ambiguous. V lost 3 bases and J lost 2, with 7 bases in between. The CDR3 runs 13 residues. CDR1 and CDR2 (germline): SGHDN, FVKESK.

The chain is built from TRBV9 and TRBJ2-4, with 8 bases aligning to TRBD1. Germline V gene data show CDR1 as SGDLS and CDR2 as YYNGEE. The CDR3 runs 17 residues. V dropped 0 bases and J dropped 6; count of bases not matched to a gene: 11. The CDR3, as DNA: TGTGCCAGCAGCGTAGGAGTAAGGCAGGGGGCCGGAAACATTCAGTACTTC. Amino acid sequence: CASSVGVRQGAGNIQYF. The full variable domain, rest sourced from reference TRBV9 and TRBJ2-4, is DSGVTQTPKHLITATGQRVTLRCSPRSGDLSVYWYQQSLDQGLQFLIQYYNGEERAKGNILERFSAQQFPDLHSELNLSSLELGDSALYFCASSVGVRQGAGNIQYFGAGTRLSVL.

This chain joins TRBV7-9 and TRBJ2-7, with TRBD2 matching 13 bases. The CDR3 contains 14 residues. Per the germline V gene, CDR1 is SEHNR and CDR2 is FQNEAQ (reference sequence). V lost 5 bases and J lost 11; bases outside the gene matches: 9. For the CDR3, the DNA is TGTGCCAGCAGCGGATCCGGGACTAGCGGGGAGGAGTACTTC. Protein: CASSGSGTSGEEYF. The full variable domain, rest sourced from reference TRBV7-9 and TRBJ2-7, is DTGVSQNPRHKITKRGQNVTFRCDPISEHNRLYWYRQTLGQGPEFLTYFQNEAQLEKSRLLSDRFSAERPKGSFSTLEIQRTEQGDSAMYLCASSGSGTSGEEYFGPGTRLTVT.

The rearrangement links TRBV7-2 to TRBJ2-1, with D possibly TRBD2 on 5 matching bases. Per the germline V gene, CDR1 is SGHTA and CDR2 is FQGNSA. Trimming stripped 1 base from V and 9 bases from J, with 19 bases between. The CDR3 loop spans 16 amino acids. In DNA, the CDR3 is TGTGCCAGCAGCTTAGGTGGCGGGCTACCGGTCTCTGAGCAGTTCTTC. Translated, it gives CASSLGGGLPVSEQFF.

The CDR3 DNA is TGTGCCAGCAGCCCCGGGACTAGCGGGGTGTTGTTCACCGGGGAGCTGTTTTTT. The encoded protein is CASSPGTSGVLFTGELFF. V is TRBV7-8 and J is TRBJ2-2, with TRBD2 matching 13 bases. This CDR3 region has 18 residues. V shed 5 bases and J 4 bases; nucleotides not matched to a gene: 10. Germline V CDR1 and CDR2: SGHVS, FQNEAQ.

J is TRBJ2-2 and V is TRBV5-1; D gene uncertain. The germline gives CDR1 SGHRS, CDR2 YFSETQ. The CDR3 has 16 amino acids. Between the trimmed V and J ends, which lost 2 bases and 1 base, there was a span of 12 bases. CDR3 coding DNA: TGCGCCAGCAGCTTTCTTGCACTTGAGAACACCGGGGAGCTGTTTTTT. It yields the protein CASSFLALENTGELFF.

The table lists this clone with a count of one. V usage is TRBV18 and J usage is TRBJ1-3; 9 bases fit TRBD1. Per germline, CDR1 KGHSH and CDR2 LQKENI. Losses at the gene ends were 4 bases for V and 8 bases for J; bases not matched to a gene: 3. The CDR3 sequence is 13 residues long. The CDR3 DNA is TGTGCCAGCTCACGGGACAGGGCGGACACCATATATTTT. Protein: CASSRDRADTIYF.

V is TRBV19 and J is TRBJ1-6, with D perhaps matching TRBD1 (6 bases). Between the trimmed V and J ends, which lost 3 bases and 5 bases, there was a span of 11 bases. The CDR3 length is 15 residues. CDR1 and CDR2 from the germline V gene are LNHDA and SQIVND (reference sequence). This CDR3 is CASSIGAGDNSPLHF. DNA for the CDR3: TGTGCCAGTAGTATCGGGGCAGGGGATAATTCACCCCTCCACTTT.

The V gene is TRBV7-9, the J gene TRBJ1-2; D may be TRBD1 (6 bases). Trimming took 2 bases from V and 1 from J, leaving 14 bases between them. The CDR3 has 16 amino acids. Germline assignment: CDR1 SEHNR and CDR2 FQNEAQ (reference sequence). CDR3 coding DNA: TGTGCCAGCAGCTTATCCATTGACAGGATTAACTATGGCTACACCTTC. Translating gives CASSLSIDRINYGYTF.

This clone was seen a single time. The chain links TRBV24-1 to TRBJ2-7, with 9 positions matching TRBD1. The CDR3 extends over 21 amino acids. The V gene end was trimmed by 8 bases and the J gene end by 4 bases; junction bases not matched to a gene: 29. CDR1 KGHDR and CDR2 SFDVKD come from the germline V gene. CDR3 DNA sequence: TGTGCCACCATAGCCCTTCGTACACCGGGACAGGGTGTCACTAGGGGGTACGAGCAGTACTTC. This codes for CATIALRTPGQGVTRGYEQYF.

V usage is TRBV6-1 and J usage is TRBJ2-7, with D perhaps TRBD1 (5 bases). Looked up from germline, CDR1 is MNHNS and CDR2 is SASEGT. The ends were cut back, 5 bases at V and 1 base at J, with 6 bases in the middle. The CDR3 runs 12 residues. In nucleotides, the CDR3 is TGTGCCAGCAGTTCAGGGTCCTACGAGCAGTACTTC. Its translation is CASSSGSYEQYF.

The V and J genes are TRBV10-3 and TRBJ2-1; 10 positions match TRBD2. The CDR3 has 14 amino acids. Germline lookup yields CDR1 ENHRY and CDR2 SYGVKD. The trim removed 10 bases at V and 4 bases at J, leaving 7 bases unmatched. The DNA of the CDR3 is TGTGCCACCAGGGGGACTAGCGAGTACAATGAGCAGTTCTTC. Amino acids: CATRGTSEYNEQFF.

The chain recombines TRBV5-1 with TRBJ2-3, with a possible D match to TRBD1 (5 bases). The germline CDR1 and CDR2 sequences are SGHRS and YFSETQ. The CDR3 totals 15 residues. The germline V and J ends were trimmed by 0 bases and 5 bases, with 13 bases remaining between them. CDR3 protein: CASSLGTRLEDTQYF. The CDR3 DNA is TGCGCCAGCAGCTTGGGGACACGGCTGGAAGATACGCAGTATTTT.

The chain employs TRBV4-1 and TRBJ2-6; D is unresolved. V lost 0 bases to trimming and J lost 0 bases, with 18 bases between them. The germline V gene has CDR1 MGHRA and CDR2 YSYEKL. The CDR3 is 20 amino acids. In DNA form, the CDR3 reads TGCGCCAGCAGCCAAGACCACAAAACTTTCGCGGCCTCTGGGGCCAACGTCCTGACTTTC. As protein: CASSQDHKTFAASGANVLTF.